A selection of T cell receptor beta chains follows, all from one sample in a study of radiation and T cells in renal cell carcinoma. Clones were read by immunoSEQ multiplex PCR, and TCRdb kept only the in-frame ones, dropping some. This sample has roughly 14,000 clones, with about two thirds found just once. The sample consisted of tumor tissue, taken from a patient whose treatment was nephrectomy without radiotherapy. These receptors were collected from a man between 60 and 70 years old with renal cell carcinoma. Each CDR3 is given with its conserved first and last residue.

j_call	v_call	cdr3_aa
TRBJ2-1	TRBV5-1	CASTTGNEQFF
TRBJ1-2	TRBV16	CASSPGADGYTF
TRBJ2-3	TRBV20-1	CSAREADTQYF
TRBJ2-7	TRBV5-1	CASSLTSQGYEQYF
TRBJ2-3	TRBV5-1	CASSLGWGGTDTQYF
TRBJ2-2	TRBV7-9	CASSPQGGHGELFF
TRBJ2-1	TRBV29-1	CSVIAQTSVTYNEQFF
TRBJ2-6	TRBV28	CASIRRGGTGANVLTF
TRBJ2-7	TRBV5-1	CASSLSLPYEQYF
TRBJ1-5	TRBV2	CASSRSRSNQPQHF
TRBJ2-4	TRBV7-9	CASSLVGSNIHIQYF
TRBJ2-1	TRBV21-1	CASSKRVDDEQFF
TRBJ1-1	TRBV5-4	CASSLFSRENTEAFF
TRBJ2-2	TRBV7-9	CASSFSTGGLPGELFF
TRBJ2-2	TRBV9	CASQGGGELFF
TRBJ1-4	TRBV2	CAFRSRTGEQEKLFF
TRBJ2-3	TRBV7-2	CASGGRTDTQYF
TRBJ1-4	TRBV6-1	CASSEFVAQNEKLFF
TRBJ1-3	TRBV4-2	CASSHDRGQGNTIYF
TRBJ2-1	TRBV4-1	CASSPTNGPEQFF
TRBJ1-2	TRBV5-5	CASSLASGTGGGYTF
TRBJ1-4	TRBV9	CASSVGPSFNEKLFF
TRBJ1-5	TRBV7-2	CASSQPNNQPQHF
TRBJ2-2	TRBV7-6	CASSLGQFAGELFF
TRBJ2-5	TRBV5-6	CASSHPMGETQYF
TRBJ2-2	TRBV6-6	CASSYSTGELFF
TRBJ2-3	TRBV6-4	CASSITGDGTDTQYF
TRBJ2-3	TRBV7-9	CASLAGSTDTQYF
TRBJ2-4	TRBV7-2	CASSRTGTALAKNIQYF
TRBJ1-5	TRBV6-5	CASREREYQPQHF
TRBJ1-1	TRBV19	CASSTHRRLMNTEAFF
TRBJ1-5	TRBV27	CASSLNRGPGF
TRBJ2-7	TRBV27	CASSTGTERREQYF
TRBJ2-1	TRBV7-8	CASINRDRPYNEQFF
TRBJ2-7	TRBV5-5	CASSSGTSNDEQYF
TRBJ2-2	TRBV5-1	CASSPGTSGGAYGELFF
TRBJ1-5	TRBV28	CASSLSTGGNQPQHF
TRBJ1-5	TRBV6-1	CASSERGQGSNQPQHF
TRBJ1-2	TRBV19	CASSPGGSSGGYTF
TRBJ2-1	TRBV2	CASKRTSGAYNEQFF
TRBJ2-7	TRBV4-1	CASSQQTSGSILYEQYF
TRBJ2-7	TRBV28	CASSFSEYEQYF
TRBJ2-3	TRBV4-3	CASSRTTGDTQYF
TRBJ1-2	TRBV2	CASRLTGTAFGYTF
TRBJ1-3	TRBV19	CASSTSPTGSGNTIYF
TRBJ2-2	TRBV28	CASSRLGQNTGELFF
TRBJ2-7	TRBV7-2	CASSLTVGSYEQYF
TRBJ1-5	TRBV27	CASSSRPLGNQPQHF
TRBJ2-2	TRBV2	CASSGQAANTGELFF
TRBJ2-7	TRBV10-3	CAISPGLAGANYEQYF
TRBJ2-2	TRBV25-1	CASSGTGVDTGELFF
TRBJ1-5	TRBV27	CATAPWGSQPQHF
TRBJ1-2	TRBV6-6	CASSATGVRGYTF
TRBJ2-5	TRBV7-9	CASSPLRRGNQETQYF
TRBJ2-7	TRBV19	CASSRTLSYEQYF
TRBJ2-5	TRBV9	CASSVERSGGFQETQYF
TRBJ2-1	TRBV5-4	CASSFYGGTGVRNEQFF
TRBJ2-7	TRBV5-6	CASSSGPGAGSYEQYF
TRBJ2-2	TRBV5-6	CASSLTGTGELFF